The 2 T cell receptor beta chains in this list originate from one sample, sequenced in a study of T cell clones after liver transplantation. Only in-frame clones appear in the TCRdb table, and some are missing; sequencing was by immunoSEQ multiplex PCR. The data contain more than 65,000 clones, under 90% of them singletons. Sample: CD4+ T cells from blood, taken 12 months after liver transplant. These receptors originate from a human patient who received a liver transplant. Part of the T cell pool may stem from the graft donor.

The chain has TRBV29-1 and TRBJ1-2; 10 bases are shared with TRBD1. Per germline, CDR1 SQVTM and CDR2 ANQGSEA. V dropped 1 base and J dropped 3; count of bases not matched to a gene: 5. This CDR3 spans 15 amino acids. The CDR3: CSVEARTGGDYGYTF. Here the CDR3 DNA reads TGCAGCGTTGAAGCGAGGACAGGGGGGGACTATGGCTACACCTTC.

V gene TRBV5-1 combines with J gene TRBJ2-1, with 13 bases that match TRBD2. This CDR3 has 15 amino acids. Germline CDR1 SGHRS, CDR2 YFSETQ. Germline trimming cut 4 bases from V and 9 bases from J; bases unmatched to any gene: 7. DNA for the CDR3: TGCGCCAGCAGCACCGGACTAGCGGGAGTTTCTGAGCAGTTCTTC. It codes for CASSTGLAGVSEQFF.